This TCR beta chain is from a study of cytomegalovirus exposure and HLA in healthy donors. V was pared by 11 bases and J by 6 bases, with 9 bases of the junction left unmatched. Germline CDR1 is MNHEY and CDR2 is SVGAGI. CDR3 length: 13 residues. The PCR was carried out with 60 Vbeta primers and 13 Jbeta primers. Only in-frame clones appear in the TCRdb table, and some are missing; sequencing was by immunoSEQ multiplex PCR. The profile covers 100,000 to 150,000 clones, with 76% appearing a single time and around 1.8% taken by the ten largest. The sequenced material came from PBMCs. This receptor was taken from a female donor in good health and CMV-seropositive. The rearrangement links TRBV6-5 to TRBJ1-5, with 8 bases that match TRBD1. As DNA, the CDR3 is TGTGCCGGTACGACAGGGGTCGGTCAGCCCCAGCATTTT. Protein: CAGTTGVGQPQHF.